Reported below is one TCR beta chain. The antigen is not known. The data were taken from a study of T cell responses to AZD1222 COVID-19 vaccine. Study-wide points: When two AZD1222 doses had been given, Spike-specific TCR breadth and depth rose. Only a handful of AZD1222 recipients, about six in all, had baseline seropositivity. Reports indicate that nearly half of spike-specific TCRs are directed at unmutated variant regions.

Whether given at about 4 or about 12 weeks, second doses were pooled. Assay: immunoSEQ multiplex PCR; the TCRdb copy retains only in-frame clones and omits some. The sample records some 280,000 clones, almost 95% being singletons. The sequencing used peripheral blood, collected 28 days after the second AZD1222 dose. The source of this sequence is an adult who received the AZD1222 COVID-19 vaccine.

In nucleotides, the CDR3 is TGTGCCAGCAGCCAAAGTAGGACCGGGGAGCTGTTTTTT. Amino acids: CASSQSRTGELFF. This chain connects TRBV14 to TRBJ2-2; D is ambiguous. Per the germline V gene, CDR1 is SGHDN and CDR2 is FVKESK. The V end was cut by 2 bases, the J end by 5 bases, with 6 bases between. The CDR3 has 13 amino acids. The whole variable domain, remainder taken from reference TRBV14 and TRBJ2-2, is EAGVTQFPSHSVIEKGQTVTLRCDPISGHDNLYWYRRVMGKEIKFLLHFVKESKQDESGMPNNRFLAERTGGTYSTLKVQPAELEDSGVYFCASSQSRTGELFFGEGSRLTVL.